At least ten counts were recorded for the clone carrying this TCR beta chain. Its target is unknown. Trimming pared 5 bases from V and 8 bases from J, leaving 18 bases between. This CDR3 is built from 14 residues. TCRdb recomputed calls from the reads with MiXCR, one row per CDR3 protein. The sample has just under 500,000 distinct CDR3 sequences, about 33% seen once. This record belongs to a study of T cell repertoires in cytomegalovirus infection. Overall study: CMV infection plus the matching HLA type was flagged by public TCR beta signatures. Broader study findings: Cumulative public TCR beta family frequency identified carriers of CMV plus the relevant HLA. Predominance within the ex vivo response was attributable to HLA-C-restricted CMV-specific TCR beta clonotypes.

Sequenced material: cultured PBMCs, taken from culture after CMV antigen stimulation. This chain links TRBV12-3 or TRBV12-4 with TRBJ1-2; the D gene is possibly TRBD1 (5 bases). The source of this sequence is a human donor in good health (CMV status not recorded). Some clones in this sample may be carry-over from other donors' samples. In DNA, the CDR3 is TGTGCCAGCAGTCCCGTGAACGGGGCAGGCGGCTACACCTTC. Amino acid sequence: CASSPVNGAGGYTF.